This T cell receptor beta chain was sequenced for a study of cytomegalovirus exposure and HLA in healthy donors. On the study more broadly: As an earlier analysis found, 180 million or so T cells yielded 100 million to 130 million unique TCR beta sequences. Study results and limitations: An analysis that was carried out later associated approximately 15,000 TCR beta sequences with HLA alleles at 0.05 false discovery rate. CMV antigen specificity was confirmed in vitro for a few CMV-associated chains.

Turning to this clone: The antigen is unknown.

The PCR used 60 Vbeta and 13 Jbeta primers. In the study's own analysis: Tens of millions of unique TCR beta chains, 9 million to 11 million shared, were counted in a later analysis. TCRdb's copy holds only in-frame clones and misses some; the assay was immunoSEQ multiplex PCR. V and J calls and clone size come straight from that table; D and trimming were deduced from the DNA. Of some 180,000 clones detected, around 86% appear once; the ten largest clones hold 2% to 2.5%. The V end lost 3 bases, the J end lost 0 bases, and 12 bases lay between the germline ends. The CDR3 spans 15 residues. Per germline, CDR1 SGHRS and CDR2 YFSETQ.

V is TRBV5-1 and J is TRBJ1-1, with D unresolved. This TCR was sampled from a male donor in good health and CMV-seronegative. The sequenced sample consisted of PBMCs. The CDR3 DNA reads TGCGCCAGCAGCTATACGACAAACTTGAACACTGAAGCTTTCTTT. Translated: CASSYTTNLNTEAFF.